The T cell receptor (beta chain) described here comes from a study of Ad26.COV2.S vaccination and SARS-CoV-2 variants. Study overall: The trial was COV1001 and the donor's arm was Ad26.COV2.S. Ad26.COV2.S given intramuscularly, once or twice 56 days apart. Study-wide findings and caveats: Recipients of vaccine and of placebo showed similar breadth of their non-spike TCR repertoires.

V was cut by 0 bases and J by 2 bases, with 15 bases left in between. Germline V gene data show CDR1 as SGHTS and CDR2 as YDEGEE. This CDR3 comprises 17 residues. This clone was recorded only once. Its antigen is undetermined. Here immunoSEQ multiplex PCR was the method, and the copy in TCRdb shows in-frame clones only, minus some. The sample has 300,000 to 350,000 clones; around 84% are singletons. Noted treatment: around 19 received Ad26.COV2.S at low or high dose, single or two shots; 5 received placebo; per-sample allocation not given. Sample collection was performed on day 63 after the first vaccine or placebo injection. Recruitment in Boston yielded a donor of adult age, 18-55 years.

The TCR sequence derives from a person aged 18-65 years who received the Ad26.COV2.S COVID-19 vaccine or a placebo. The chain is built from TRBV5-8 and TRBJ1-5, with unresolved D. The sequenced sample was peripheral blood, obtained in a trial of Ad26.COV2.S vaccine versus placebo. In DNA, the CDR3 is TGTGCCAGCAGCTTGGCCTCTATCCCGAGGGGCAATCAGCCCCAGCATTTT. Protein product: CASSLASIPRGNQPQHF.